This T cell receptor (beta chain) derives from a study of technical replicates of blood from several donors. Germline V gives CDR1 MNHNS, CDR2 SASEGT. The CDR3 has 15 residues. J was trimmed by 7 bases and V by 0 bases; bases with no gene match: 5. The assay was immunoSEQ multiplex PCR, and TCRdb's table has in-frame clones only and misses some. This sample has around 78,000 clones; over 85% occur once, and the top ten carry 0.26%. The clonotype originates from a human donor in good health. The sample was T cells isolated from PBMCs. V is TRBV6-1 and J is TRBJ1-4, with TRBD1 identical over 7 bases. DNA of the CDR3: TGTGCCAGCAGTGAAGCGGCAGGGGGTAGTGAAAAACTGTTTTTT. Its translation is CASSEAAGGSEKLFF.